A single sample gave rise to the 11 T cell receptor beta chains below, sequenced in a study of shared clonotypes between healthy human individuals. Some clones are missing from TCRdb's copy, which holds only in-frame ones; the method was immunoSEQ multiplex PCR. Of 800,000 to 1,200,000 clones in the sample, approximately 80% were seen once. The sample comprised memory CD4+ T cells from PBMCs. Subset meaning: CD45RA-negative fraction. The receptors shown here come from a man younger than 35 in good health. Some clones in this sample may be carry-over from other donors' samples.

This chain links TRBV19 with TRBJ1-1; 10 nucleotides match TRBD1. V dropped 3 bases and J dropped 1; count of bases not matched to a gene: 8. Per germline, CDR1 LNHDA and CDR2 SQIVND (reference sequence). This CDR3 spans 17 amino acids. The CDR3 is CASSILGTGVGNTEAFF. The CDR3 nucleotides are TGTGCCAGTAGTATTTTGGGGACAGGGGTCGGGAACACTGAAGCTTTCTTT.

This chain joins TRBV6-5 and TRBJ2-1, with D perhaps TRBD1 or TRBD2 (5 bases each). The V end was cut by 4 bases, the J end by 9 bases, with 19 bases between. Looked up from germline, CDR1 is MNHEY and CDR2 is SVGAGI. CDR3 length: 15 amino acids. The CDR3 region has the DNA TGTGCCAGCAGTTCGGGGATAGTGGGGGTCGGTGAGCAGTTCTTC. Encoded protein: CASSSGIVGVGEQFF.

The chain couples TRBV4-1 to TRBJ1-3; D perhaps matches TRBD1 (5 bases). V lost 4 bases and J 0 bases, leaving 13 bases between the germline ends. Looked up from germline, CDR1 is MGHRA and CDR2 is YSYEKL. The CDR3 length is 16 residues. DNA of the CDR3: TGCGCCAGCAGCCCCCGAGGGGTTTCCTCTGGAAACACCATATATTTT. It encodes CASSPRGVSSGNTIYF.

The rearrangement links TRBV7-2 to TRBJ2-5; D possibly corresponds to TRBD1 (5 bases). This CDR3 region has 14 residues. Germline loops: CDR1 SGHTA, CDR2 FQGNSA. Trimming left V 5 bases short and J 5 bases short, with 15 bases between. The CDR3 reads CASSQGLGRETQYF. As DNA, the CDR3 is TGTGCCAGCAGCCAAGGGCTGGGGCGGGAGACCCAGTACTTC.

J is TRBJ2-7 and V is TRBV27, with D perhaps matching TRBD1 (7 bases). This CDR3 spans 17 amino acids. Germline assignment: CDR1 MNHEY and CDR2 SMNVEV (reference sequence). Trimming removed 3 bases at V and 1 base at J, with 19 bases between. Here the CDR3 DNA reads TGTGCCAGCAGTTTGTGGGGCCCCAGGGGGGATTCCTACGAGCAGTACTTC. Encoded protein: CASSLWGPRGDSYEQYF.

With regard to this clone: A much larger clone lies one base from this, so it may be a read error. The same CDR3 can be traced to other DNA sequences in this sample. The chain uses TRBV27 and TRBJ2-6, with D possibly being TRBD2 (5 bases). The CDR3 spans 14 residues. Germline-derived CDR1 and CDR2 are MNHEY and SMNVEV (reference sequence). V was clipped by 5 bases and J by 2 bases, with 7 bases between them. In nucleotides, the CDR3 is TGTGCCAGCAGTACTAGTACTGGGGCCAACGTCCTGACTTTC. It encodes CASSTSTGANVLTF.

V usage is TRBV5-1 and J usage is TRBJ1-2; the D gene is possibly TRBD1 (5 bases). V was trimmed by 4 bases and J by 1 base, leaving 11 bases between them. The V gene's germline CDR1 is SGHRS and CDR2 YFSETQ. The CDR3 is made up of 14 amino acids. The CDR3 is CASSIQEINYGYTF. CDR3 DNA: TGCGCCAGCAGCATACAGGAGATTAACTATGGCTACACCTTC.

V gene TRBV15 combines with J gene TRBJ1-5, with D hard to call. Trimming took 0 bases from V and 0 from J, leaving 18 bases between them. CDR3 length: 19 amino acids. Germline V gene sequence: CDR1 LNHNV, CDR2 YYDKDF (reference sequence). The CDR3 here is CATSREGPHAAYSNQPQHF. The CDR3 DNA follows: TGTGCCACCAGCAGAGAAGGTCCGCACGCCGCTTATAGCAATCAGCCCCAGCATTTT. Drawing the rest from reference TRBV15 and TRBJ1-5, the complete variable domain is DAMVIQNPRYQVTQFGKPVTLSCSQTLNHNVMYWYQQKSSQAPKLLFHYYDKDFNNEADTPDNFQSRRPNTSFCFLDIRSPGLGDTAMYLCATSREGPHAAYSNQPQHFGDGTRLSIL.

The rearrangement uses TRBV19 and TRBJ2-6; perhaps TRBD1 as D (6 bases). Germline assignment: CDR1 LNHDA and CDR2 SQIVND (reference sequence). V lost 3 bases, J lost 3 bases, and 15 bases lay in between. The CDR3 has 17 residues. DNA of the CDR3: TGTGCCAGTAGTATGGCCAGGGGATCGGTTGGGGCCAACGTCCTGACTTTC. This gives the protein CASSMARGSVGANVLTF.

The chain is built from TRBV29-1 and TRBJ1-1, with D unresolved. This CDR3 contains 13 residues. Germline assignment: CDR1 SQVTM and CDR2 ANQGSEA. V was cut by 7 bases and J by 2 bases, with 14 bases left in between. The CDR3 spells CSAEGQQNTEAFF. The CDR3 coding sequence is TGCAGCGCCGAGGGCCAGCAAAACACTGAAGCTTTCTTT.

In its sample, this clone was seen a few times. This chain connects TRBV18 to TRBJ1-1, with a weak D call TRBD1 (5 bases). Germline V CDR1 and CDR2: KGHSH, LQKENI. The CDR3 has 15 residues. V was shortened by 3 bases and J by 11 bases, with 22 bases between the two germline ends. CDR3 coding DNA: TGTGCCAGCTCACCCTTAGAGGGTCGGGGGTCGGAGGCTTTCTTT. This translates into CASSPLEGRGSEAFF.